The rows below give T cell receptor beta chains drawn from one sample of a study of HIV-infected children after antiretroviral therapy interruption. Using its own MiXCR run on the 3' RACE reads, TCRdb lists one record per CDR3 protein. The sample lists about 89,000 distinct CDR3 sequences, less than 7% occurring once. The starting material was CD45RA+ CD4+ T cells from PBMCs, pooled from several time points, obtained from a donor given antiretroviral therapy, either interrupted or continuous. The source of these receptors is a pool of human donors with HIV. Both conserved end residues are part of each CDR3. D genes are given only for firm matches. Clone size appears in some rows only: once, few, many, or a class for an expanded clone.

TRBJ2-7 NA NA TRBV10-2 CASGGGAYEQYF TGCGCCAGCGGCGGCGGGGCCTACGAGCAGTACTTC
TRBJ1-6 TRBD1 many TRBV6-4 CASSAGTATSPLHF TGTGCCAGCAGTGCCGGGACAGCGACATCACCCCTCCACTTT
TRBJ2-2 NA NA TRBV6-6 CASIGQNTGELFF TGTGCCAGCATAGGACAGAACACCGGGGAGCTGTTTTTT
TRBJ2-4 TRBD1 NA TRBV20-1 CSARVQGAAGNIQYF TGCAGTGCTCGAGTGCAGGGGGCCGCGGGAAACATTCAGTACTTC
TRBJ2-7 NA many TRBV21-1 CASSKVFWGASNYEQYF TGTGCCAGCAGCAAAGTTTTCTGGGGAGCCTCGAACTACGAGCAGTACTTC
TRBJ2-7 NA few TRBV29-1 CSVETDTYEQYF TGCAGCGTTGAAACAGACACCTACGAGCAGTACTTC
TRBJ2-3 TRBD2 many TRBV12-3/TRBV12-4 CASSYRTSSTDTQYF TGTGCCAGCAGTTACAGGACTAGTAGCACAGATACGCAGTATTTT
TRBJ2-1 NA many TRBV7-7 CASSQGHRDYNEQFF TGTGCTAGCAGCCAGGGGCACAGGGACTACAATGAGCAGTTCTTC
TRBJ1-4 NA many TRBV4-1 CASSQQDRVNEKLFF TGCGCCAGCAGCCAGCAGGACAGAGTTAATGAAAAACTGTTTTTT
TRBJ2-7 NA many TRBV10-3 CAISRNREGLNEQYF TGTGCCATCAGTCGCAACAGGGAGGGGTTGAACGAGCAGTACTTC
TRBJ1-2 NA few TRBV20-1 CSARRSGALYGYTF TGCAGTGCTAGGAGGAGCGGAGCCCTCTATGGCTACACCTTC
TRBJ1-1 NA many TRBV20-1 CSAPDPELTTEAFF TGCAGTGCTCCCGACCCTGAGTTGACCACTGAAGCTTTCTTT
TRBJ2-7 NA many TRBV11-2 CASSSAGTGVTRSGGGSF TGTGCCAGCAGCTCCGCCGGGACAGGGGTGACACGAAGCGGGGGGGGGTCCTTC
TRBJ1-2 NA many TRBV29-1 CSALVLQKYGYTF TGCAGCGCCCTGGTGCTACAGAAATATGGCTACACCTTC
TRBJ1-5 NA few TRBV6-1 CASRGPQRDQPQHF TGTGCCAGCAGGGGCCCGCAGAGAGATCAGCCCCAGCATTTT
TRBJ1-5 TRBD1 many TRBV5-5 CASSSQPETGRRQPQHF TGTGCCAGCAGCTCCCAACCCGAGACAGGGCGGCGACAGCCCCAGCATTTT
TRBJ2-7 NA many TRBV28 CASTRIHEQYF TGTGCCAGCACACGAATCCACGAGCAGTACTTC
TRBJ2-2 TRBD2 many TRBV4-1 CASSPSPSGGTLTGELFF TGCGCCAGCAGCCCCAGTCCTAGCGGGGGGACACTCACCGGGGAGCTGTTTTTT
TRBJ1-6 TRBD1 many TRBV5-5 CASRRTGTGDRRNSPLHF TGTGCCAGCAGGCGTACCGGGACAGGTGATCGTCGGAATTCACCCCTCCACTTT
TRBJ2-7 NA NA TRBV9 CASSVSWDGGTYF TGTGCCAGCAGCGTATCATGGGACGGAGGGACGTACTTC
TRBJ2-5 NA few TRBV20-1 CSALVLETQYF TGCAGTGCGTTGGTTTTGGAGACCCAGTACTTC
TRBJ2-1 NA few TRBV11-3 CASSLEVAASSYNEQFF TGTGCCAGCAGCTTAGAGGTGGCAGCAAGCTCCTACAATGAGCAGTTCTTC
TRBJ1-6 NA many TRBV5-1 CASSLDAPTVSPLHF TGCGCCAGCAGCTTGGACGCACCTACTGTTTCACCCCTCCACTTT
TRBJ2-5 NA many TRBV5-8 CASSQDGQETQYF TGTGCCAGCAGCCAGGACGGGCAGGAGACCCAGTACTTC
TRBJ1-4 NA few TRBV10-3 CAIRRGFNEKLFF TGTGCCATCCGACGTGGTTTTAATGAAAAACTGTTTTTT
TRBJ2-1 NA many TRBV4-1 CASSQVLSSYNEQFF TGCGCCAGCAGCCAAGTACTGAGCTCCTACAATGAGCAGTTCTTC
TRBJ1-2 TRBD1 many TRBV20-1 CSATDRGQNYGYTF TGCAGTGCTACCGACAGGGGCCAAAACTATGGCTACACCTTC
TRBJ2-7 TRBD2 many TRBV3-1 CASSPLTSGLGEQYF TGTGCCAGCAGCCCGCTGACTAGCGGTCTAGGAGAGCAGTACTTC
TRBJ2-5 NA NA TRBV19 CASSIDQETQYF TGTGCCAGTAGTATAGACCAAGAGACCCAGTACTTC
TRBJ2-3 TRBD1 few TRBV29-1 CSVALAGQGFSDTQYF TGCAGCGTTGCTCTCGCGGGACAGGGATTTTCAGATACGCAGTATTTT
TRBJ2-7 NA NA TRBV5-1 CASSFLPRAYEQYF TGCGCCAGCAGCTTCTTACCGAGGGCCTACGAGCAGTACTTC
TRBJ2-7 NA NA TRBV9 CASSLSTGSYEQYF TGTGCCAGCAGCCTCTCGACAGGCTCCTACGAGCAGTACTTC
TRBJ2-7 NA many TRBV7-3 CASSLTASVSSYEQYF TGTGCCAGCAGCTTAACAGCCAGCGTGAGCTCCTACGAGCAGTACTTC